This paragraph covers one T cell receptor (beta chain) sequence. This record comes from a study of blood T cell repertoires in COVID-19. Overall study: Donors in the United States, Italy and Spain gave samples during acute or convalescent COVID-19. PBMCs, B-cell-depleted T cells, or T cells provided the cDNA or gDNA that made up the material.

CDR3 length: 15 amino acids. In the original processing: How many nucleated cells were present was estimated from reference gene primer amplification. Libraries were prepared by immunoSEQ multiplex PCR; TCRdb keeps only in-frame clonotypes and omits some of them. That table furnishes V, J and clone size, whereas the DNA furnished D and trimming. Here the sample spans under 500,000 clones, 85% to 90% being singletons. The sequenced sample was peripheral blood. The source is a woman aged 25 to 39 with acute or convalescent COVID-19. The chain recombines TRBV21-1 with TRBJ2-7; TRBD2, the table's D call, was not compared with the DNA. TRBV21-1 is a known pseudogene. This chain's CDR3 is CASSNLRGRDYEQYF. In DNA, the CDR3 is TGTGCCAGCAGCAACCTACGGGGAAGGGACTACGAGCAGTACTTC.